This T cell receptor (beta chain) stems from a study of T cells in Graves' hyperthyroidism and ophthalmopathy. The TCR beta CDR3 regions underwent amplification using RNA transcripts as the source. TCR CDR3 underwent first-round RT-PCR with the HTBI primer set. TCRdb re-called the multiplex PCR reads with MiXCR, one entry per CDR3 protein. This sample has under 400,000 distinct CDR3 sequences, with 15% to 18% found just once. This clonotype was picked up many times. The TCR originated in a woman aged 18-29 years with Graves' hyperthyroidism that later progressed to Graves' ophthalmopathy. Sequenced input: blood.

The CDR3 spells CASSERTGGQETQYF. CDR3 nucleotides: TGTGCCAGCAGTGAAAGGACAGGGGGCCAAGAGACCCAGTACTTC. The chain carries TRBV2 and TRBJ2-5; TRBD1 matches 10 bases. The CDR3 runs 15 residues. V was pared by 2 bases and J by 1 base, with 1 base of the junction left unmatched. Germline V gives CDR1 SNHLY, CDR2 FYNNEI.